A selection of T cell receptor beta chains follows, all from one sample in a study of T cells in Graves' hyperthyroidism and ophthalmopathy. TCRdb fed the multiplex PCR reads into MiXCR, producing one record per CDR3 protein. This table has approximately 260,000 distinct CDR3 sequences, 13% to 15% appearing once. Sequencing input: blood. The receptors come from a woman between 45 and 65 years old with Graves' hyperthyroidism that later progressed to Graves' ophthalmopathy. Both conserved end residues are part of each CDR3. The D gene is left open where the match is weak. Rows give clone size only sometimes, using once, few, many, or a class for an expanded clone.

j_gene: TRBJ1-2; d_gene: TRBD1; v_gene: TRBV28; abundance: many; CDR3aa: CASSLSDRVGGYTF; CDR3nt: TGTGCCAGCAGTTTGTCCGACAGGGTTGGCGGCTACACCTTC
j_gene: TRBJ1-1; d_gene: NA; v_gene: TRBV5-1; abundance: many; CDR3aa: CASRMGVERGTEAFF; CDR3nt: TGCGCCAGCAGGATGGGGGTAGAAAGGGGCACTGAAGCTTTCTTT
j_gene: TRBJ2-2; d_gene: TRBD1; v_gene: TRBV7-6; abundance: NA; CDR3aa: CASSSRGQGSTGGLFF; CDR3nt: TGTGCCAGCAGCTCCAGAGGACAGGGGTCCACCGGGGGGCTGTTTTTT
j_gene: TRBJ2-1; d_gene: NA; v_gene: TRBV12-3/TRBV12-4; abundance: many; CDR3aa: CASSRTTYNEQFF; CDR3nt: TGTGCCAGCAGCCGGACTACTTACAATGAGCAGTTCTTC
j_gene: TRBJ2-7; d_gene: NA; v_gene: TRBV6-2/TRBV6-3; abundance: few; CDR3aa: CASRSTTGPEEQYF; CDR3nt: TGTGCCAGCAGGTCAACAACAGGGCCTGAAGAGCAGTACTTC
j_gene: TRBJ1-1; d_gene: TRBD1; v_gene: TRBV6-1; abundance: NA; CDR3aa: CTSRGGQGSEAFF; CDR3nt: TGTACCAGCAGGGGAGGACAGGGTAGTGAAGCTTTCTTT
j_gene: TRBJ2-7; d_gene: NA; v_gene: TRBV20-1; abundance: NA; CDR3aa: CSARFVESSYEQYF; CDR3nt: TGCAGTGCTAGATTTGTAGAAAGCTCCTACGAGCAGTACTTC
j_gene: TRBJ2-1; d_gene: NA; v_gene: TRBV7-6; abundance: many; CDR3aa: CASSFQGGRGEQFF; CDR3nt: TGTGCCAGCAGCTTCCAAGGGGGACGGGGTGAGCAGTTCTTC
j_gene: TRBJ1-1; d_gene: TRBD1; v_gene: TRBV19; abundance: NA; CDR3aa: CASRKTGEWTEAFF; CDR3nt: TGTGCCAGTAGAAAAACAGGGGAATGGACTGAAGCTTTCTTT
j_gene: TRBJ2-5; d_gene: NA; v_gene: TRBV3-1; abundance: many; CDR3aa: CASSQTWGAGVGTQYF; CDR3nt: TGTGCCAGCAGCCAGACATGGGGCGCCGGGGTGGGGACCCAGTACTTC
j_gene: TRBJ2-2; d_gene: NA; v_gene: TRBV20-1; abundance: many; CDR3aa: CSARKGDGTGELFF; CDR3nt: TGCAGTGCTAGAAAGGGAGATGGCACCGGGGAGCTGTTTTTT
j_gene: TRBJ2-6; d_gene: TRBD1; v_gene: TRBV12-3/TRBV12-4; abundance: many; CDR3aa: CASSHGTGGVGANVLTF; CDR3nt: TGTGCCAGCAGCCACGGGACAGGGGGTGTTGGGGCCAACGTCCTGACTTTC
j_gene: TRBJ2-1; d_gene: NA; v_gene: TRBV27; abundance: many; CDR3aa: CASSLYGPESYNEQFF; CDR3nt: TGTGCCAGCAGTTTATATGGTCCTGAGTCCTACAATGAGCAGTTCTTC
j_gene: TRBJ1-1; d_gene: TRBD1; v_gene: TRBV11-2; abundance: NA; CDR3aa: CASSGYGTEGWGDTEAFF; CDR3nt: TGTGCCAGCAGCGGCTACGGGACAGAAGGGTGGGGGGACACTGAAGCTTTCTTT
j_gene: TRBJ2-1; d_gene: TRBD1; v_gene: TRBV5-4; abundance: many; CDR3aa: CASSRPGQGRDNEQFF; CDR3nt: TGTGCCAGCAGCCGTCCGGGACAGGGGAGGGACAATGAGCAGTTCTTC